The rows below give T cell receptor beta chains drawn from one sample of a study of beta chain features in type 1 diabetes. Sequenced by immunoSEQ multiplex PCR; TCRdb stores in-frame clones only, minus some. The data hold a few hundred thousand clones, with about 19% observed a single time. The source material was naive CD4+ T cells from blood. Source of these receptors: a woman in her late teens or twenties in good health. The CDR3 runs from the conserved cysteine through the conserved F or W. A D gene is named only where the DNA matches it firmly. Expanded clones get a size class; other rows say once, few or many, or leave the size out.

CDR3aa: CASNPGQSTDTQYF; CDR3nt: TGTGCCAGCAATCCGGGACAGAGCACAGATACGCAGTATTTT; d_gene: TRBD1; j_gene: TRBJ2-3; v_gene: TRBV5-4; abundance: .
CDR3aa: CAISGLRNTEAFF; CDR3nt: TGTGCCATCAGTGGGCTCCGGAACACTGAAGCTTTCTTT; d_gene: .; j_gene: TRBJ1-1; v_gene: TRBV10-3; abundance: .
CDR3aa: CASSYSPQGSSEQYF; CDR3nt: TGTGCCAGCAGTTACTCGCCACAGGGATCCAGCGAGCAGTACTTC; d_gene: .; j_gene: TRBJ2-7; v_gene: TRBV6-5; abundance: few
CDR3aa: CASSSTGTDTQYF; CDR3nt: TGTGCCAGCAGTTCGACAGGCACAGATACGCAGTATTTT; d_gene: .; j_gene: TRBJ2-3; v_gene: TRBV2; abundance: .
CDR3aa: CSALSYEQFF; CDR3nt: TGCAGCGCACTAAGTTACGAGCAGTTCTTC; d_gene: .; j_gene: TRBJ2-1; v_gene: TRBV29-1; abundance: few
CDR3aa: CASSLALVGRGPTEQYF; CDR3nt: TGTGCCAGCAGCTTAGCGCTGGTGGGCAGGGGGCCGACCGAGCAGTACTTC; d_gene: TRBD1; j_gene: TRBJ2-7; v_gene: TRBV7-2; abundance: .
CDR3aa: CASSTAFEQYF; CDR3nt: TGTGCCAGTAGTACAGCGTTCGAGCAGTACTTC; d_gene: .; j_gene: TRBJ2-7; v_gene: TRBV19; abundance: .
CDR3aa: CASSPDRAQPQHF; CDR3nt: TGTGCCAGCAGCCCGGACAGGGCTCAGCCCCAGCATTTT; d_gene: TRBD1; j_gene: TRBJ1-5; v_gene: TRBV7-2; abundance: few
CDR3aa: CAWSHQTLRSTEAFF; CDR3nt: TGTGCCTGGAGTCACCAGACACTCCGGTCCACTGAAGCTTTCTTT; d_gene: .; j_gene: TRBJ1-1; v_gene: TRBV30; abundance: .
CDR3aa: CASRPEGNEQYF; CDR3nt: TGTGCCAGCAGACCGGAGGGGAACGAGCAGTACTTC; d_gene: .; j_gene: TRBJ2-7; v_gene: TRBV6-6; abundance: few
CDR3aa: CAWSGQVDQPQHF; CDR3nt: TGTGCCTGGAGCGGACAGGTAGATCAGCCCCAGCATTTT; d_gene: TRBD1; j_gene: TRBJ1-5; v_gene: TRBV30; abundance: few
CDR3aa: CASTGTGKATQYF; CDR3nt: TGTGCCAGCACTGGGACAGGGAAAGCGACCCAGTACTTC; d_gene: TRBD1; j_gene: TRBJ2-5; v_gene: TRBV25-1; abundance: .
CDR3aa: CASSLSGRAGADTQYF; CDR3nt: TGCGCCAGCAGCTTGTCAGGCCGAGCGGGGGCAGATACGCAGTATTTT; d_gene: TRBD2; j_gene: TRBJ2-3; v_gene: TRBV5-1; abundance: .
CDR3aa: CASSLGLAGAQETQYF; CDR3nt: TGTGCCAGCAGCTTAGGACTAGCGGGAGCTCAAGAGACCCAGTACTTC; d_gene: TRBD2; j_gene: TRBJ2-5; v_gene: TRBV7-6; abundance: few
CDR3aa: CAWSPVQQGYGYTF; CDR3nt: TGTGCCTGGAGTCCAGTTCAACAGGGGTATGGCTACACCTTC; d_gene: TRBD1; j_gene: TRBJ1-2; v_gene: TRBV30; abundance: .
CDR3aa: CASSQGYGLAANYEQYF; CDR3nt: TGTGCCAGCAGCCAAGGTTATGGACTAGCGGCGAACTACGAGCAGTACTTC; d_gene: TRBD2; j_gene: TRBJ2-7; v_gene: TRBV4-2; abundance: few
CDR3aa: CASSQATRQPQHF; CDR3nt: TGCGCCAGCAGCCAGGCAACAAGACAGCCCCAGCATTTT; d_gene: .; j_gene: TRBJ1-5; v_gene: TRBV4-1; abundance: few
CDR3aa: CASSSSPVQDGYTF; CDR3nt: TGTGCCAGCAGTTCCAGCCCCGTCCAGGATGGCTACACCTTC; d_gene: .; j_gene: TRBJ1-2; v_gene: TRBV27; abundance: .
CDR3aa: CASSSDSGTGRETEAFF; CDR3nt: TGTGCCAGCAGCAGCGACTCCGGGACAGGGAGGGAGACTGAAGCTTTCTTT; d_gene: TRBD1; j_gene: TRBJ1-1; v_gene: TRBV5-4; abundance: few
CDR3aa: CASSLTLAGVGETQYF; CDR3nt: TGTGCCAGCAGCTTAACCCTAGCGGGAGTTGGGGAGACCCAGTACTTC; d_gene: TRBD2; j_gene: TRBJ2-5; v_gene: TRBV11-2; abundance: few
CDR3aa: CASSVTSGITDTQYF; CDR3nt: TGTGCCAGCAGTGTAACTAGCGGGATCACAGATACGCAGTATTTT; d_gene: TRBD2; j_gene: TRBJ2-3; v_gene: TRBV2; abundance: .
CDR3aa: CASSLARQGGGEQYF; CDR3nt: TGTGCCAGCAGCTTGGCGCGGCAGGGAGGGGGCGAGCAGTACTTC; d_gene: .; j_gene: TRBJ2-7; v_gene: TRBV5-4; abundance: .
CDR3aa: CASSTLRAGETQYF; CDR3nt: TGTGCCAGCAGCACTCTACGGGCGGGTGAGACCCAGTACTTC; d_gene: .; j_gene: TRBJ2-5; v_gene: TRBV7-2; abundance: few
CDR3aa: CASSFASGSPGELFF; CDR3nt: TGCGCCAGCAGCTTCGCTAGCGGGAGTCCCGGGGAGCTGTTTTTT; d_gene: TRBD2; j_gene: TRBJ2-2; v_gene: TRBV5-1; abundance: .
CDR3aa: CSAGGEPGELFF; CDR3nt: TGCAGCGCTGGGGGGGAACCCGGGGAGCTGTTTTTT; d_gene: TRBD2; j_gene: TRBJ2-2; v_gene: TRBV29-1; abundance: few
CDR3aa: CATMGGSSNQPQHF; CDR3nt: TGTGCCACGATGGGGGGGTCGAGCAATCAGCCCCAGCATTTT; d_gene: .; j_gene: TRBJ1-5; v_gene: TRBV19; abundance: few
CDR3aa: CASSYSRRGQQYF; CDR3nt: TGTGCCAGCAGTTACTCAAGGAGGGGGCAGCAGTACTTC; d_gene: .; j_gene: TRBJ2-7; v_gene: TRBV6-5; abundance: few
CDR3aa: CASSLAGRETQYF; CDR3nt: TGTGCCAGCAGCCTAGCGGGACGGGAGACCCAGTACTTC; d_gene: TRBD2; j_gene: TRBJ2-5; v_gene: TRBV6-5; abundance: .
CDR3aa: CASGLDRVYGYTF; CDR3nt: TGTGCCAGTGGACTCGACAGGGTTTATGGCTACACCTTC; d_gene: TRBD1; j_gene: TRBJ1-2; v_gene: TRBV5-4; abundance: .
CDR3aa: CASTPGPSSYEQYF; CDR3nt: TGTGCCAGCACCCCAGGGCCGAGCTCCTACGAGCAGTACTTC; d_gene: .; j_gene: TRBJ2-7; v_gene: TRBV7-2; abundance: few
CDR3aa: CASSQDSYNEQFF; CDR3nt: TGTGCCAGCAGCCAGGACAGCTACAATGAGCAGTTCTTC; d_gene: .; j_gene: TRBJ2-1; v_gene: TRBV7-2; abundance: .
CDR3aa: CAISPDRGRANEQFF; CDR3nt: TGTGCCATCAGCCCCGACAGGGGGAGGGCCAATGAGCAGTTCTTC; d_gene: TRBD1; j_gene: TRBJ2-1; v_gene: TRBV10-3; abundance: .
CDR3aa: CASSLVPSGSSYEQYF; CDR3nt: TGTGCCAGCAGCTTAGTTCCCAGCGGGAGCTCCTACGAGCAGTACTTC; d_gene: TRBD2; j_gene: TRBJ2-7; v_gene: TRBV7-2; abundance: .
CDR3aa: CASMAGRTEAFF; CDR3nt: TGTGCCAGCATGGCAGGGAGGACTGAAGCTTTCTTT; d_gene: .; j_gene: TRBJ1-1; v_gene: TRBV21-1; abundance: .
CDR3aa: CASSLSRGPGEGSNQPQHF; CDR3nt: TGTGCCAGCAGCTTGTCAAGGGGACCGGGGGAAGGTAGCAATCAGCCCCAGCATTTT; d_gene: .; j_gene: TRBJ1-5; v_gene: TRBV5-4; abundance: .
CDR3aa: CASSELRLAFF; CDR3nt: TGTGCCAGCAGTGAACTGAGGCTAGCTTTCTTT; d_gene: .; j_gene: TRBJ1-1; v_gene: TRBV6-1; abundance: few
CDR3aa: CASSLLASAGAATEAFF; CDR3nt: TGTGCCAGCAGCTTATTGGCTTCGGCAGGGGCGGCCACTGAAGCTTTCTTT; d_gene: .; j_gene: TRBJ1-1; v_gene: TRBV7-9; abundance: .
CDR3aa: CASSLYRVGDTEAFF; CDR3nt: TGTGCCAGCAGTTTATATCGAGTAGGGGACACTGAAGCTTTCTTT; d_gene: .; j_gene: TRBJ1-1; v_gene: TRBV28; abundance: .
CDR3aa: CASSPGSSGQGFYEQYF; CDR3nt: TGTGCCAGCAGCCCCGGATCTTCGGGACAGGGTTTCTACGAGCAGTACTTC; d_gene: TRBD1; j_gene: TRBJ2-7; v_gene: TRBV5-6; abundance: .
CDR3aa: CSAREKNIQYF; CDR3nt: TGCAGTGCTAGGGAGAAAAACATTCAGTACTTC; d_gene: .; j_gene: TRBJ2-4; v_gene: TRBV20-1; abundance: few
CDR3aa: CASSTDRGSYEQYF; CDR3nt: TGTGCCAGCAGCACCGACAGGGGCTCCTACGAGCAGTACTTC; d_gene: TRBD1; j_gene: TRBJ2-7; v_gene: TRBV7-9; abundance: few
CDR3aa: CASSQADSGGLLVNEQFF; CDR3nt: TGTGCCAGCAGCCAGGCGGATAGCGGGGGCCTTCTAGTTAATGAGCAGTTCTTC; d_gene: TRBD2; j_gene: TRBJ2-1; v_gene: TRBV4-2; abundance: .